These T cell receptor beta chains were read from a single sample in a study of cytomegalovirus exposure and HLA in healthy donors. Assay: immunoSEQ multiplex PCR; the TCRdb copy retains only in-frame clones and omits some. The table includes nearly 80,000 clones, more than 85% detected once. The material sequenced was PBMCs. The source is a woman in her twenties or thirties in good health and CMV-seronegative. CDR3s include the opening cysteine and the closing phenylalanine or tryptophan. Each record gives: D gene, J gene, clone size, V gene, CDR3 DNA, CDR3 protein. The D gene is left open where the match is weak. Some rows have no size entry. The others give once, few or many, or a class for an expanded clone.

TRBD2	TRBJ2-7	.	TRBV5-1	TGCGCCAGCAGCTTGACTAGCGGGGGGGTATACGAGCAGTACTTC	CASSLTSGGVYEQYF
.	TRBJ2-1	.	TRBV27	TGTGCCAGCAGTCTGCCGGGACATTCCTACAATGAGCAGTTCTTC	CASSLPGHSYNEQFF
.	TRBJ1-2	.	TRBV2	TGTGCCAGCAACGGCGGAAATGGCTACACCTTC	CASNGGNGYTF
TRBD1	TRBJ2-2	.	TRBV2	TGTGCCAGCAGAACAGGGGTGAACACCGGGGAGCTGTTTTTT	CASRTGVNTGELFF
.	TRBJ2-4	.	TRBV4-2	TGTGCCAGCAGCCAAGATAGGACTGAAAACATTCAGTACTTC	CASSQDRTENIQYF
TRBD1	TRBJ2-3	.	TRBV25-1	TGTGCCAGCCGGGACAGGAGCACAGATACGCAGTATTTT	CASRDRSTDTQYF
TRBD2	TRBJ2-1	.	TRBV18	TGTGCCAGCTCCGGGAGGATTAGCGGGGGCCTGAGTCTGTTCAATGAGCAGTTCTTC	CASSGRISGGLSLFNEQFF
.	TRBJ2-1	once	TRBV6-5	TGTGCCAGCAGTTACTCGGATGCTGGGGGCATGAATGAGCAGTTCTTC	CASSYSDAGGMNEQFF
TRBD1	TRBJ1-5	.	TRBV18	TGTGCCAGCTCACCCAAGGGACAGGGTGGCCACCAGCCCCAGCATTTT	CASSPKGQGGHQPQHF
TRBD1	TRBJ1-3	.	TRBV28	TGTGCCAGCAGTTCCCCCGCCGGGACAGGGTCTGGAAACACCATATATTTT	CASSSPAGTGSGNTIYF